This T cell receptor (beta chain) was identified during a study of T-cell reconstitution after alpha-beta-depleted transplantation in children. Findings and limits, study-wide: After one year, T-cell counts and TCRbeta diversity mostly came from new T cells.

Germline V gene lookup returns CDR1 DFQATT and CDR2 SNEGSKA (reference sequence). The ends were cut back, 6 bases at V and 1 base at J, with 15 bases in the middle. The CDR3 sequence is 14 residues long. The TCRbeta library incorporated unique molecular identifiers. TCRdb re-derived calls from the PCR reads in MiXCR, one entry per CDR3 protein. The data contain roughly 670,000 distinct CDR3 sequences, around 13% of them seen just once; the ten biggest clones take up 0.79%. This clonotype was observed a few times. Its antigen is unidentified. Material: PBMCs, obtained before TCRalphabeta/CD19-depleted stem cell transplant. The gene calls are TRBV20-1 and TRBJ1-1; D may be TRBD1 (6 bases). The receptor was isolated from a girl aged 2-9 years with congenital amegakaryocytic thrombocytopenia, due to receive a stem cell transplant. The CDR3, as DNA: TGCAGTGCCCCCGAGGGAGGGGGGAACACTGAAGCTTTCTTT. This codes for CSAPEGGGNTEAFF.